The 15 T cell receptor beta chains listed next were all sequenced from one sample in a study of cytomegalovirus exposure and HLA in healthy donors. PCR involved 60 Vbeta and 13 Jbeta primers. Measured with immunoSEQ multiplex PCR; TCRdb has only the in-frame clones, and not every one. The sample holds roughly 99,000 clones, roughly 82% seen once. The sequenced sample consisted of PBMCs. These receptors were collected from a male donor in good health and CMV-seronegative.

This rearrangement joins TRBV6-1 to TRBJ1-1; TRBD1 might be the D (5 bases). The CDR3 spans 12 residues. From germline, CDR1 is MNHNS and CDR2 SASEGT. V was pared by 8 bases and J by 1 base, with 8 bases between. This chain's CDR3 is CASLDRNTEAFF. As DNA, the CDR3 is TGTGCCAGCCTCGACAGGAACACTGAAGCTTTCTTT.

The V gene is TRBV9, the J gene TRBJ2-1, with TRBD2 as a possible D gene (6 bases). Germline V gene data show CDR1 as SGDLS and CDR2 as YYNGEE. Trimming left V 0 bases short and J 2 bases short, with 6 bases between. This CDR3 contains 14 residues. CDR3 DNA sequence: TGTGCCAGCAGCGTAGGCGGGACCTACAATGAGCAGTTCTTC. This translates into CASSVGGTYNEQFF.

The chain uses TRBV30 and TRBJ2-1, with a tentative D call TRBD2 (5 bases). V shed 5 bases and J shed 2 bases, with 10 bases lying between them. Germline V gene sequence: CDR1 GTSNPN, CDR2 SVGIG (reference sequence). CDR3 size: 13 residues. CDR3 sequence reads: CAWGLLAYNEQFF. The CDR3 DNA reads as TGTGCCTGGGGCTTACTAGCCTACAATGAGCAGTTCTTC.

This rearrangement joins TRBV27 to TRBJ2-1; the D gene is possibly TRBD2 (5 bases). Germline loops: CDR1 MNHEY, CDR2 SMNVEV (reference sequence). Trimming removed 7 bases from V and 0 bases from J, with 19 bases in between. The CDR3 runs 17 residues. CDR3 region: CASNRGRRTSSYNEQFF. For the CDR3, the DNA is TGTGCCAGCAATCGGGGTCGACGGACGAGCTCCTACAATGAGCAGTTCTTC.

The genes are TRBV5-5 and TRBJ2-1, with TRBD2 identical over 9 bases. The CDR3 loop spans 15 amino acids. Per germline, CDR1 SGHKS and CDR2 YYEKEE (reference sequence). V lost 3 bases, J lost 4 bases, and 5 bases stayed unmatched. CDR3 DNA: TGTGCCAGCAGCTGGATGGCGGGAGGGTACAATGAGCAGTTCTTC. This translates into CASSWMAGGYNEQFF. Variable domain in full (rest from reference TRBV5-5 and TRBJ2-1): DAGVTQSPTHLIKTRGQQVTLRCSPISGHKSVSWYQQVLGQGPQFIFQYYEKEERGRGNFPDRFSARQFPNYSSELNVNALLLGDSALYLCASSWMAGGYNEQFFGPGTRLTVL.

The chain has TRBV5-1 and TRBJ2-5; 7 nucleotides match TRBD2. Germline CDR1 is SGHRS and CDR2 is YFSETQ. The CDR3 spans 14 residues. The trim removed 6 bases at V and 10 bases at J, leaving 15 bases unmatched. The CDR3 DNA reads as TGCGCCAGCACCCTTCGAGGACTAGGGGAAAGCCAGTACTTC. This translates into CASTLRGLGESQYF.

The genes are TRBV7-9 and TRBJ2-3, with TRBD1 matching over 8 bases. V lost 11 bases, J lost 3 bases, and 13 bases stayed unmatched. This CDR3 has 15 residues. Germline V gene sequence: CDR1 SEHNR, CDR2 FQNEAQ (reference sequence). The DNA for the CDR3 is TGTGCCTCCCAGACGAGGACAGGGCTAACAGATACGCAGTATTTT. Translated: CASQTRTGLTDTQYF.

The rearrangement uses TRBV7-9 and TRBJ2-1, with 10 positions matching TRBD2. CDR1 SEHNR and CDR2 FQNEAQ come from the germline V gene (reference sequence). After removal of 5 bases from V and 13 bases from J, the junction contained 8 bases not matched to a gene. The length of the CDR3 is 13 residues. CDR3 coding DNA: TGTGCCAGCAGCACTGTGAGCGGGAGGGATCAGTTCTTC. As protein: CASSTVSGRDQFF. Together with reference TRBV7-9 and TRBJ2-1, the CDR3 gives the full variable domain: DTGVSQNPRHKITKRGQNVTFRCDPISEHNRLYWYRQTLGQGPEFLTYFQNEAQLEKSRLLSDRFSAERPKGSFSTLEIQRTEQGDSAMYLCASSTVSGRDQFFGPGTRLTVL.

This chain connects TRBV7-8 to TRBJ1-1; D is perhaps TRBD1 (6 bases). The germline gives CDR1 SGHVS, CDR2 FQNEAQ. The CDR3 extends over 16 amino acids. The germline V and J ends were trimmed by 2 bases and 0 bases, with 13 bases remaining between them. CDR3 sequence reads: CASSLSRTGMNTEAFF. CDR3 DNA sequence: TGTGCCAGCAGCTTATCGAGAACAGGGATGAACACTGAAGCTTTCTTT.

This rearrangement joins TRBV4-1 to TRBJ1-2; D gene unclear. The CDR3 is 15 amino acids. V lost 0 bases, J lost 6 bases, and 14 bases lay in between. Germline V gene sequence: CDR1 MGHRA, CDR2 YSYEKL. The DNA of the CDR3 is TGCGCCAGCAGCCAAGATAACAGTCAAGTCGATGGCTACACCTTC. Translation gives CASSQDNSQVDGYTF.

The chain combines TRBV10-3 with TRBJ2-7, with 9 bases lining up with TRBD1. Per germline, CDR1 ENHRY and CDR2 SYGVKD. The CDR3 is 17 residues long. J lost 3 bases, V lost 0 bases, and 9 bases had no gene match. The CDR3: CAISESSAGTGSYEQYF. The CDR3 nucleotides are TGTGCCATCAGTGAGTCCTCGGCCGGGACAGGGAGCTACGAGCAGTACTTC.

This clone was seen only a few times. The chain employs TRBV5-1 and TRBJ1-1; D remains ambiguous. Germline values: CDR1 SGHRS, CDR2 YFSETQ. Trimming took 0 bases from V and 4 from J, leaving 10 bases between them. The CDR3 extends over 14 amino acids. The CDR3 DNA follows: TGCGCCAGCAGCTTGGTTGGAGGGTCCACTGAAGCTTTCTTT. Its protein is CASSLVGGSTEAFF.

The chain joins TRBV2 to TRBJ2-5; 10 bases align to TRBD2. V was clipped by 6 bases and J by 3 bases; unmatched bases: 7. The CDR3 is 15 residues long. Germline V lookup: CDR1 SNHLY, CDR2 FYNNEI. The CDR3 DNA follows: TGTGCCAGCAGCGAGACTAGCGGGCGGGAAGAGACCCAGTACTTC. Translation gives CASSETSGREETQYF.

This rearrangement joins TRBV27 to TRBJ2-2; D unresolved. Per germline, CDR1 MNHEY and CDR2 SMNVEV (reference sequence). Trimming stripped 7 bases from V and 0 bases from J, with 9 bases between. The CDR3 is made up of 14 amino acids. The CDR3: CASILLSNTGELFF. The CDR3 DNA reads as TGTGCCAGCATCCTGCTATCGAACACCGGGGAGCTGTTTTTT.

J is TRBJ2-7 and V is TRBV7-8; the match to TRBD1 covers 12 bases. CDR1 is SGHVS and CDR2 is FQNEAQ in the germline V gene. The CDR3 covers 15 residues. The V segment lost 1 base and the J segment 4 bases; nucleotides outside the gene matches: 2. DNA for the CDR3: TGTGCCAGCAGCTTAGAGGGACAGGGGGCTTACGAGCAGTACTTC. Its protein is CASSLEGQGAYEQYF.